This TCR beta chain appears in the sequencing data of a study of blood T cells in healthy people across ages (dated by TCRdb to between 2014 and 2016). With respect to the entire study: Template switching captured roughly one uniquely barcoded TCR beta cDNA molecule per two T cells in model experiments. Age-related changes in TCR beta repertoire diversity were measured in the study by deep sequencing normalized with unique cDNA molecular identifiers. The donors were split into four age groups: young (average 16 years), middle-aged (39), aged (about 62) and long-lived (about 82). The study analyzed two additional independent replicas of 1 million unique cDNA reads from the same blood draw for two donors, one aged 18 to 29 and one aged 80 or older. To avoid experimental bias, donors of different ages were randomly spread across the sequencing lanes.

Receptor amplification or capture employed 5' RACE. Sequencing was performed on an Illumina HiSeq 2500. A second PCR of roughly 7 to 12 cycles was run with a J-beta primer mix and a sample-barcoded 5' primer. A unique molecular identifier was introduced onto each TCR beta cDNA molecule by a template-switch 5' adaptor carrying 12 random nucleotides. Each sample yielded at least 3 million CDR3-containing paired-end reads. First-strand cDNA synthesis was performed from all RNA using the Mint cDNA synthesis kit, with priming by a TRBC-specific oligonucleotide. After uracil-DNA glycosylase treatment, a first 18-cycle PCR used universal primers M1SS and BC2_uni_R on all cDNA. On the authors' methods: Normalization of each sample was performed by random selection of 1 million high-quality reads, each carrying a distinct molecular identifier. Instead of being binned into consensus sequences, reads that shared molecular identifiers were thrown out. MiTCR, run with a Q25 quality threshold and the strictest error-elimination algorithm, handled CDR3 identification, clonotype clustering and error correction. A nonparametric unseen species model using Euler transformation provided a lower-bound estimate of total TCR beta diversity. TCRdb trimmed public reads at Q25 via fastp, called clones via MiXCR and kept in-frame beta chains. Merged by CDR3 protein, the rows form single entries marked with the most common genes and DNA. The V and J calls and clone size come from TCRdb's table, not from the authors' own analysis. A total of 700,000 to 850,000 distinct CDR3 sequences appear in this sample, roughly 53% of them only once. The top ten hold roughly 37% of the sample.

This clonotype turned up a few times. The specificity of this receptor is unknown. It has no much larger one-base neighbor in the sample; base qualities were not kept. Based on the germline V gene (reference sequence), the CDR1 and CDR2 sequences are DFQATT and SNEGSKA. Trimming at the junction amounts to 3 bases on V and 4 bases on J, and the germline ends lie 15 bases apart. The CDR3, cysteine through phenylalanine, is 14 amino acids long. Only the CDR3 part of the read is kept: 42 bases, read in frame from the first base. Donors were about 36 systemically healthy Caucasian individuals from Russia aged roughly 6 to 100 years. Each donor gave 8.5 to 10 milliliters of peripheral blood, collected into EDTA-treated Vacutainer tubes. PBMCs were isolated by Ficoll-Paque density-gradient centrifugation, with at least 6 million obtained per sample. Total RNA, at least 5.5 micrograms per sample, was extracted from PBMCs with Trizol reagent. The percentages of naive CD45RAhigh/CD27high T cells were determined by flow cytometry on a PBMC aliquot from every donor.

The full study reports these points: Compared with the aged group, more naive CD4+ T cells, fewer expanded clones and increased TCR diversity were shown by the long-lived group, suggesting age selection. A strong correlation was found between observed TCR beta diversity and the percentage of naive T cells measured by flow cytometry. Observed TCR beta diversity per million T cells fell roughly linearly with age, and a significant reduction was already apparent by age roughly 40. Conclusive comparison of naive and antigen-experienced compartments was prevented by the profiling of bulk unsorted PBMCs. Estimates of total diversity based on one million sequenced T cells were considered lower bounds and underestimates. Donor CMV infection status was unknown, potentially confounding age-related changes in expanded clonotypes.

Here the chain combines TRBV20-1 and TRBJ2-5; TRBD1 might be the D gene, on 7 matching bases. The sequence was obtained from a man older than 75 in good health. Sequenced: blood. CDR3 reads: CSASTRGRSETQYF. The DNA sequence is given as TGCAGTGCTAGTACCAGGGGGAGGTCAGAGACCCAGTACTTC.